This T cell receptor (beta chain) is from a study of cytomegalovirus exposure and HLA in healthy donors. Study at large: The early release's HLA-typed donors yielded 65 million to 85 million unique TCRs.

Trimming took off 0 bases at V and 1 base at J, with 10 bases between the two ends. Per germline, CDR1 GTSNPN and CDR2 SVGIG (reference sequence). The CDR3 totals 14 residues. This clone was observed a few times. Its antigen is as yet unknown. Overall study results and limits: Within an earlier analysis, most TCR beta V segments proved productive either about 90% or about 30% of the time. For presence/absence analyses, sequencing depth was assumed to be roughly uniform across donors. Later analysis revealed greater clonal expansion in HLA-associated TCR beta chains than in equally common others.

PCR involved 60 Vbeta and 13 Jbeta primers. Data came from immunoSEQ multiplex PCR; TCRdb stores just in-frame clones and leaves some out. Of 98,000 or so clones detected, 10% appear once; the ten largest clones hold over 4.5%. Material for sequencing was PBMCs. This clonotype was sampled from a man in his forties in good health and CMV-seropositive. The gene calls are TRBV30 and TRBJ2-7; possible D gene TRBD2, 5 bases. CDR3 sequence: CAWSVLGSSYEQYF. The CDR3 bases are TGTGCCTGGAGTGTACTGGGGAGTTCCTACGAGCAGTACTTC. Drawing the rest from reference TRBV30 and TRBJ2-7, the complete variable domain is SQTIHQWPATLVQPVGSPLSLECTVEGTSNPNLYWYRQAAGRGLQLLFYSVGIGQISSEVPQNLSASRPQDRQFILSSKKLLLSDSGFYLCAWSVLGSSYEQYFGPGTRLTVT.